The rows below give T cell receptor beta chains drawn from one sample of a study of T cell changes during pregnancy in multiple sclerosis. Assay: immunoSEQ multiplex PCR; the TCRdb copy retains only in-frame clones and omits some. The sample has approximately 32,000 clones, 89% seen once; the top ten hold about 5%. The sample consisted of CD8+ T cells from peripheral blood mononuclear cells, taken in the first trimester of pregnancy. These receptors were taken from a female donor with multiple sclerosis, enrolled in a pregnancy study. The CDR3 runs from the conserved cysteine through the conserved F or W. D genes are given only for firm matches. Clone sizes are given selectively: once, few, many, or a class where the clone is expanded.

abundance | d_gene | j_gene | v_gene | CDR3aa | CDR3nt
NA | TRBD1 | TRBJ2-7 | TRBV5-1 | CASSLAIGQGRPVSYEQYF | TGCGCCAGCAGCTTGGCCATAGGACAGGGGCGACCTGTTTCCTACGAGCAGTACTTC
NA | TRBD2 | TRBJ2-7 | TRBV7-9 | CASSHGREGLYEQYF | TGTGCCAGCAGCCATGGGAGGGAGGGCCTCTACGAGCAGTACTTC
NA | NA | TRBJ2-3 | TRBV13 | CASSRYRADTQYF | TGTGCCAGCAGCCGGTACAGGGCAGATACGCAGTATTTT
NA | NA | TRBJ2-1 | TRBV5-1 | CASSPTKGKNSYNEQFF | TGCGCCAGCAGCCCGACCAAGGGGAAGAACTCCTACAATGAGCAGTTCTTC
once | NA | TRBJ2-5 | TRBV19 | CASSPRDGTGVTQYF | TGTGCCAGTAGTCCACGGGACGGCACGGGGGTGACCCAGTACTTC
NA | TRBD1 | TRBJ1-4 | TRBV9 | CASSVGRTGMNEKLFF | TGTGCCAGCAGCGTAGGCCGGACAGGGATGAATGAAAAACTGTTTTTT
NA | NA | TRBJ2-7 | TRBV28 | CASSSWARGSYEQYF | TGTGCCAGCAGCTCCTGGGCGCGGGGTTCCTACGAGCAGTACTTC
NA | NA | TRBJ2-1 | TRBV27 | CASSLTGVYFF | TGTGCCAGCAGTTTGACAGGAGTTTACTTCTTC
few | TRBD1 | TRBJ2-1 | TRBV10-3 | CAISDAQGALNEQFF | TGTGCCATCAGTGATGCTCAGGGGGCGCTGAATGAGCAGTTCTTC
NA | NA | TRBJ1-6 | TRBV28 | CASSRTLTSPLHF | TGTGCCAGCAGTAGGACATTGACTTCACCCCTCCACTTT
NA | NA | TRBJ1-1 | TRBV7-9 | CASSLRGGAGTEAFF | TGTGCCAGCAGCCTGCGGGGGGGGGCGGGCACTGAAGCTTTCTTT
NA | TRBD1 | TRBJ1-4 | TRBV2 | CASRRTGRERKLFF | TGTGCCAGCCGAAGGACAGGGAGAGAGAGAAAACTGTTTTTT
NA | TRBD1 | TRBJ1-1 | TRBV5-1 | CASSSQGGPEAFF | TGCGCCAGCAGCTCCCAGGGGGGCCCTGAAGCTTTCTTT
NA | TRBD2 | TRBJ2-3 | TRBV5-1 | CASSLELASTDTQYF | TGCGCCAGCAGCTTGGAACTAGCGAGCACAGATACGCAGTATTTT
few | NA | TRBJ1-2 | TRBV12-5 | CASGLVGDGVPGYTF | TGTGCTAGTGGTTTGGTAGGGGATGGGGTTCCAGGCTACACCTTC
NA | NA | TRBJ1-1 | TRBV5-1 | CASSFLQGLDTEAFF | TGCGCCAGCAGCTTTCTACAGGGATTGGACACTGAAGCTTTCTTT
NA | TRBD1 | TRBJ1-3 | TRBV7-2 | CAVLTGANTIYF | TGTGCCGTATTGACAGGGGCGAACACCATATATTTT
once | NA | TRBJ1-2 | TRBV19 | CASSPSQYGYTF | TGTGCCAGTTCCCCATCACAGTATGGCTACACCTTC
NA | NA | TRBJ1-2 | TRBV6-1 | CASSEWDNSYGYTF | TGTGCCAGCAGTGAATGGGACAATTCCTATGGCTACACCTTC
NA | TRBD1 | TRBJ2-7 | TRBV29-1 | CSALDRDSYEQYF | TGCAGCGCCCTAGACAGGGACTCCTACGAGCAGTACTTC
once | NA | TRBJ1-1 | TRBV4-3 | CASSPYRDADTEAFF | TGCGCCAGCAGCCCTTACAGGGATGCTGACACTGAAGCTTTCTTT
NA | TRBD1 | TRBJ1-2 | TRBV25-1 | CASGTGPYGYTF | TGTGCCAGCGGGACAGGCCCCTATGGCTACACCTTC
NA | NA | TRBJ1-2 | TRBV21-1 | CASSKDVFRGPDYGYTF | TGTGCCAGCAGCAAAGATGTCTTCAGGGGGCCAGACTATGGCTACACCTTC
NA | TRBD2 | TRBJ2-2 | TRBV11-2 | CASSLAPLADTGELFF | TGTGCCAGCAGCTTAGCCCCACTAGCGGATACCGGGGAGCTGTTTTTT
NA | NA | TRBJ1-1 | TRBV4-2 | CASSLGQNTEAFF | TGTGCCAGCAGTCTTGGACAGAACACTGAAGCTTTCTTT
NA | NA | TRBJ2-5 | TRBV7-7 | CASSLAGAPQETQYF | TGTGCCAGCAGCTTAGCGGGGGCCCCTCAAGAGACCCAGTACTTC
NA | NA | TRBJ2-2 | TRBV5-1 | CASSPEGENTGELFF | TGCGCCAGCAGCCCGGAGGGAGAGAACACCGGGGAGCTGTTTTTT
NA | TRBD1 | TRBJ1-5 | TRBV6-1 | CASSDADRASQPQHF | TGTGCCAGCAGTGACGCGGACAGGGCCAGTCAGCCCCAGCATTTT
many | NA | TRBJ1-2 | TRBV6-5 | CASRLGQQYGYTF | TGTGCCAGCAGACTAGGACAGCAGTATGGCTACACCTTC
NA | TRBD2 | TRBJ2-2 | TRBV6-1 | CASSELAGGPIGELFF | TGTGCCAGCAGTGAATTGGCGGGAGGGCCGATCGGGGAGCTGTTTTTT
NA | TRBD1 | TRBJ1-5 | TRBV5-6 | CASSAGGQVSNQPQHF | TGTGCCAGCAGCGCAGGTGGACAGGTGAGCAATCAGCCCCAGCATTTT
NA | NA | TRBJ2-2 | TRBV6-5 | CASSYCTNTGELFF | TGTGCCAGCAGTTACTGTACAAACACCGGGGAGCTGTTTTTT
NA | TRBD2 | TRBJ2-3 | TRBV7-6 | CASSLYVLAGGNTDTQYF | TGTGCCAGCAGCTTATACGTCCTAGCGGGAGGGAACACAGATACGCAGTATTTT
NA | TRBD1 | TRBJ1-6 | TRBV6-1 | CASSEGQDNSPLHF | TGTGCCAGCAGTGAGGGACAGGACAATTCACCCCTCCACTTT